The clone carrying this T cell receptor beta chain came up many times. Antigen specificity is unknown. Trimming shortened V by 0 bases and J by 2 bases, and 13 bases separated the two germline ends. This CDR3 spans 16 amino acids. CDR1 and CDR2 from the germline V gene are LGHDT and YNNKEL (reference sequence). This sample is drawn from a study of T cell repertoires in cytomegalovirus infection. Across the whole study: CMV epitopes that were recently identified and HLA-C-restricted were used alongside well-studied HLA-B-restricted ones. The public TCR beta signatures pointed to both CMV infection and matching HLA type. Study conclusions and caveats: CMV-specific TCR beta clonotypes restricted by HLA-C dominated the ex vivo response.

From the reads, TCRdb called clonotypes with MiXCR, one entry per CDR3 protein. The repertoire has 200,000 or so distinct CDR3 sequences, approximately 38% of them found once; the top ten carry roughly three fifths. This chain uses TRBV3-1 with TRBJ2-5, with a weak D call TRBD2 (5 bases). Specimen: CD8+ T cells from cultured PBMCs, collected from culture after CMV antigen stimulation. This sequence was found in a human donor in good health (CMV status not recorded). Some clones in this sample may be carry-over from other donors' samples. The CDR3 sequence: CASSQDPRGLQETQYF. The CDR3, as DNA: TGTGCCAGCAGCCAAGATCCCCGGGGATTACAAGAGACCCAGTACTTC.